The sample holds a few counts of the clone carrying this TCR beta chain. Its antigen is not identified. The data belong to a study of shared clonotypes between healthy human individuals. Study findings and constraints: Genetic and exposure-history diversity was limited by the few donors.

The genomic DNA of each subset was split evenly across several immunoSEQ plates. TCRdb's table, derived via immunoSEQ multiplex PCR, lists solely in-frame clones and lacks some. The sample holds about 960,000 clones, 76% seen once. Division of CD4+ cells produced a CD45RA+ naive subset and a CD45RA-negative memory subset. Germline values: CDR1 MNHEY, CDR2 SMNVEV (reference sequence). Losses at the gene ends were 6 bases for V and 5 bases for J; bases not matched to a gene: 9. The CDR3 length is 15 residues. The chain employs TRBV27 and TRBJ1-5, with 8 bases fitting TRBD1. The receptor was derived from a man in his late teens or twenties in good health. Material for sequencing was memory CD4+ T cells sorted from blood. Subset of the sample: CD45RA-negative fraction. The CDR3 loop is CASRGGQGGHQPQHF. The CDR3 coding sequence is TGTGCCAGCAGGGGAGGACAGGGCGGGCATCAGCCCCAGCATTTT.